This T cell receptor (beta chain) came from a study of shared T cell receptors in the human thymus. The method was immunoSEQ multiplex PCR; TCRdb's version includes in-frame clones alone and lacks a portion of them. The table has 500,000 to 550,000 clones, around 82% seen once. CDR3 length: 17 amino acids. J lost 4 bases, V lost 6 bases, and 15 bases had no gene match. Germline-derived CDR1 and CDR2 are MNHEY and SMNVEV (reference sequence). The same sample was also used in a study of human thymus T cells. From that second work: The thymus tissue came from resections taken during corrective heart surgery. Among thymic and blood repertoires, usage of V and J genes appeared biased. Related research has reported that thymic repertoires overlap highly among unrelated individuals.

V usage is TRBV27 and J usage is TRBJ2-1; 7 bases line up with TRBD2. The receptor was derived from a boy under two years old with a congenital heart defect. Sample: thymocytes. The CDR3 reads CASSLGCSGTDYNEQFF. The CDR3 DNA sequence: TGTGCCAGCAGCTTAGGTTGCAGCGGGACCGATTACAATGAGCAGTTCTTC.